This TCR beta chain originates from a study of blood T cell repertoires in COVID-19. Overall study context: Nucleic acid was either cDNA or gDNA, and it came from T cells, B-cell-depleted T cells, or PBMCs.

From germline, CDR1 is SGHVS and CDR2 FQNEAQ. J lost 9 bases, V lost 2 bases, and 7 bases had no gene match. The CDR3 spans 15 residues. Authors' analysis steps: Estimation of nucleated cell counts relied on the amplification of reference gene primers. Sequenced by immunoSEQ multiplex PCR; TCRdb stores in-frame clones only, minus some. The DNA was the basis for D and trimming; V, J and clone size are from that table. The sample lists 300,000 or so clones, around 88% occurring once. Sequenced input: peripheral blood. The genes are TRBV7-8 and TRBJ1-6; 7 bases fit TRBD1. The source is a woman between 45 and 60 years old with acute or convalescent COVID-19. CDR3 loop: CASSLQGVVISPLHF. In DNA form, the CDR3 reads TGTGCCAGCAGCTTACAGGGGGTAGTAATTTCACCCCTCCACTTT. Together with reference TRBV7-8 and TRBJ1-6, the CDR3 gives the full variable domain: GAGVSQSPRYKVAKRGQDVALRCDPISGHVSLFWYQQALGQGPEFLTYFQNEAQLDKSGLPSDRFFAERPEGSVSTLKIQRTQQEDSAVYLCASSLQGVVISPLHFGNGTRLTVT.